The present T cell receptor beta chain was sequenced within a study of OX40 agonist ivuxolimab in advanced cancers. V was cut by 5 bases and J by 1 base, with 5 bases left in between. Per the germline V gene, CDR1 is LNHDA and CDR2 is SQIVND (reference sequence). This CDR3 spans 13 amino acids. Data came from immunoSEQ multiplex PCR; TCRdb stores just in-frame clones and leaves some out. Of about 20,000 clones in the sample, 80% to 90% were seen once. The source of this sequence is an adult with an advanced solid tumor such as melanoma, head and neck, liver or kidney cancer. The V gene is TRBV19, the J gene TRBJ2-2, with D uncertain. The specimen comprised CD4+ or CD8+ T cells sorted from blood, sampled in a trial of the OX40 agonist ivuxolimab. CDR3 region: CASSLLNTGELFF. In DNA, the CDR3 is TGTGCCAGTAGTCTCCTGAACACCGGGGAGCTGTTTTTT. The variable domain in full, with the rest retrieved from reference TRBV19 and TRBJ2-2, is DGGITQSPKYLFRKEGQNVTLSCEQNLNHDAMYWYRQDPGQGLRLIYYSQIVNDFQKGDIAEGYSVSREKKESFPLTVTSAQKNPTAFYLCASSLLNTGELFFGEGSRLTVL.